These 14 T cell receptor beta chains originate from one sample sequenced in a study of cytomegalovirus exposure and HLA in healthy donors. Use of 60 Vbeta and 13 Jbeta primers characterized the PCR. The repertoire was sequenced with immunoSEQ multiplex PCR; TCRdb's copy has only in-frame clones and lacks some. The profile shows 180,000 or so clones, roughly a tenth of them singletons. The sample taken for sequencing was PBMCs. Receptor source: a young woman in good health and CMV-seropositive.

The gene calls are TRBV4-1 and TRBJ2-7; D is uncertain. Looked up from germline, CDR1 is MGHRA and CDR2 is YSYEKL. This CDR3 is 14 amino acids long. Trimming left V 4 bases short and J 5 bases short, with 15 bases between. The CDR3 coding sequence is TGCGCCAGCAGCCCCTTCCCGTATCTACACGAGCAGTACTTC. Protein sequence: CASSPFPYLHEQYF.

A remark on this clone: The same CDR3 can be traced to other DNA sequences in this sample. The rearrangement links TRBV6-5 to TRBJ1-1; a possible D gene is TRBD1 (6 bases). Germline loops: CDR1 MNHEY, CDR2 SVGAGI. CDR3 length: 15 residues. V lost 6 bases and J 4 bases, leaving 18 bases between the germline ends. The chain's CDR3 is CASSQQGSWGTEAFF. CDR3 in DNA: TGTGCCAGCAGCCAACAGGGCTCCTGGGGCACTGAAGCTTTCTTT.

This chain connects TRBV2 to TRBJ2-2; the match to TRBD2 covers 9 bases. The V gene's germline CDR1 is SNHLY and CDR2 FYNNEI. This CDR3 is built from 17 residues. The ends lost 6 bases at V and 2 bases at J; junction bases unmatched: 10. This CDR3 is CASSPGRLAGNTGELFF. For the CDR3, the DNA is TGTGCCAGCAGCCCCGGCCGGCTAGCGGGAAACACCGGGGAGCTGTTTTTT.

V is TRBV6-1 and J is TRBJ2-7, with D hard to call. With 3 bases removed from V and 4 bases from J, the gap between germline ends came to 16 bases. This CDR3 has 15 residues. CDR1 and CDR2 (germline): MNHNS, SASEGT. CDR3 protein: CASSEVSSADYEQYF. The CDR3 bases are TGTGCCAGCAGTGAGGTTTCAAGCGCTGATTACGAGCAGTACTTC.

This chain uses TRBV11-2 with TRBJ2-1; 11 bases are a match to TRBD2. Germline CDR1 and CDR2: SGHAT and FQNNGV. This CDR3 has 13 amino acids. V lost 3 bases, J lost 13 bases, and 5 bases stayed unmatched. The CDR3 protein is CASSFGTSGGQFF. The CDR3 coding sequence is TGTGCCAGCAGCTTCGGAACTAGCGGGGGACAGTTCTTC. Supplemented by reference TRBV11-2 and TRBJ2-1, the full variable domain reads EAGVAQSPRYKIIEKRQSVAFWCNPISGHATLYWYQQILGQGPKLLIQFQNNGVVDDSQLPKDRFSAERLKGVDSTLKIQPAKLEDSAVYLCASSFGTSGGQFFGPGTRLTVL.

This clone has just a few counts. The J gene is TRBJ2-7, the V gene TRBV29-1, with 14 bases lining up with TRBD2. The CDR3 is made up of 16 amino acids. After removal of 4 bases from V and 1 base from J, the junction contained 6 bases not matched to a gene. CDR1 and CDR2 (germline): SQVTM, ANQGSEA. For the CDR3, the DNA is TGCAGCGTTGCCGGGACTAGCGGGAGTTATTCCTACGAGCAGTACTTC. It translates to CSVAGTSGSYSYEQYF.

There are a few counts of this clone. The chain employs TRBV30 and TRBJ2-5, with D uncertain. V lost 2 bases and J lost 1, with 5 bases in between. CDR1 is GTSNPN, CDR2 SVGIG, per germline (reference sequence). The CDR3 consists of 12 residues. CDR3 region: CAWSPSQETQYF. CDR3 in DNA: TGTGCCTGGAGTCCCAGCCAAGAGACCCAGTACTTC.

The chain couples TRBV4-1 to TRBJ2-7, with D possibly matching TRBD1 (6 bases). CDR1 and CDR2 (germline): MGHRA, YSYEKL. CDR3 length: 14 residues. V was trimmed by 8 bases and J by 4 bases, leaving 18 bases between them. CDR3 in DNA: TGCGCCAGCGCTAGAAGGGACAACAATTACGAGCAGTACTTC. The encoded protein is CASARRDNNYEQYF.

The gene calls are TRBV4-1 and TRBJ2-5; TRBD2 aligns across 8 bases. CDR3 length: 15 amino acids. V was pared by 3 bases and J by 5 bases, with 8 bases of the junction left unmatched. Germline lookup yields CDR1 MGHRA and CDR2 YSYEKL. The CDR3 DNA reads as TGCGCCAGCAGCCAGGCAAGCGGGAGTTGGGAGACCCAGTACTTC. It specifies CASSQASGSWETQYF.

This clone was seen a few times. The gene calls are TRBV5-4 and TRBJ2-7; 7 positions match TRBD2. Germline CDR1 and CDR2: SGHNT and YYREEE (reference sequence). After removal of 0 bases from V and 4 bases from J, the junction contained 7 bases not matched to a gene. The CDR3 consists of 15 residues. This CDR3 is CASSLDGSSGYEQYF. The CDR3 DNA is TGTGCCAGCAGCTTGGATGGGTCTAGCGGATACGAGCAGTACTTC.

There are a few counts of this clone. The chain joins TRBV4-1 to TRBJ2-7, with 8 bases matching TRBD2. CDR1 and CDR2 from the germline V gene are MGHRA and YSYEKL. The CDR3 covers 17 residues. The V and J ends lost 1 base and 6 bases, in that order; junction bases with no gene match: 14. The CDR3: CASSQGFSPAGVGEQYF. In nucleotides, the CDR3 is TGCGCCAGCAGCCAAGGGTTTTCGCCAGCGGGAGTGGGCGAGCAGTACTTC.

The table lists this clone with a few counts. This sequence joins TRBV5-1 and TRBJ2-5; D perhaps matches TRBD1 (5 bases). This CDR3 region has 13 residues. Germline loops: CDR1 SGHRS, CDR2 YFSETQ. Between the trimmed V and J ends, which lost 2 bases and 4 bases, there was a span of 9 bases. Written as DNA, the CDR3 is TGCGCCAGCAGCTTAGGGGTTCCAGAGACCCAGTACTTC. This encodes CASSLGVPETQYF.

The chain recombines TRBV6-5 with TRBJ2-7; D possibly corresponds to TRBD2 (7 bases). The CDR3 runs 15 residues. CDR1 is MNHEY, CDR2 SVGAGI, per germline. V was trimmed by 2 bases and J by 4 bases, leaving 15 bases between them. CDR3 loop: CASSYVGRGLYEQYF. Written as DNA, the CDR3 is TGTGCCAGCAGTTACGTAGGGAGGGGGTTATACGAGCAGTACTTC.

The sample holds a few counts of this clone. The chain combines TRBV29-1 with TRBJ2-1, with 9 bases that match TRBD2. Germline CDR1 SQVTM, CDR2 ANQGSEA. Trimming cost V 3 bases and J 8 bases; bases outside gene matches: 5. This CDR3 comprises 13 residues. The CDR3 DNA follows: TGCAGCGTTGAGGGACTAGCCCCACATGAGCAGTTCTTC. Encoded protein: CSVEGLAPHEQFF.